This is a list of T cell receptor beta chains from one sample in a study of cytomegalovirus exposure and HLA in healthy donors. Repertoires were generated with immunoSEQ multiplex PCR, while TCRdb's copy carries only in-frame clones and drops some. The sample comprises 150,000 to 200,000 clones, roughly four fifths of which are singletons, and under 5% rests with the top ten. Source material: PBMCs. The receptors derive from a man aged 18-30 years in good health and CMV-seronegative. The CDR3 runs from the conserved cysteine through the conserved F or W. A D gene is named only where the DNA matches it firmly. The listing skips clone size in some rows; elsewhere it reads once, few, many or a size class.

J gene	D gene	V gene	clone size	CDR3 DNA	CDR3 protein
TRBJ2-7	.	TRBV28	.	TGTGCCAGCAGTTTCCTTATCTACTACGAGCAGTACTTC	CASSFLIYYEQYF
TRBJ2-5	TRBD1	TRBV7-9	.	TGTGCCAGCAGCTTAGCGGCAGGGGGACCAAGTGGGACCCAGTACTTC	CASSLAAGGPSGTQYF
TRBJ2-7	.	TRBV5-4	once	TGTGCCAGCAGCTTTGGGGGCTCCGAGCAGTACTTC	CASSFGGSEQYF
TRBJ2-3	TRBD1	TRBV10-1	.	TGCGCCAGCAGTGAAAACACAGGGGGCACAGATACGCAGTATTTT	CASSENTGGTDTQYF
TRBJ2-1	TRBD2	TRBV5-4	.	TGTGCCAGCAAATCCCTAGCGGGAGAGGTTGGGGAGCAGTTCTTC	CASKSLAGEVGEQFF
TRBJ2-5	.	TRBV19	.	TGTGCCAAAGACAATTACCAAGAGACCCAGTACTTC	CAKDNYQETQYF
TRBJ1-5	TRBD1	TRBV27	.	TGTGCCAGCAGTACCGGGACAGGACGGGGCAATCAGCCCCAGCATTTT	CASSTGTGRGNQPQHF
TRBJ1-4	TRBD1	TRBV7-2	.	TGTGCCAGCAGCTTAGGGGTGACAGGGGGCGAAAAACTGTTTTTT	CASSLGVTGGEKLFF
TRBJ1-4	TRBD1	TRBV28	.	TGTGCCAGCAGTTTAAGGGACAGGGGAAGTAGGGAAAAACTGTTTTTT	CASSLRDRGSREKLFF
TRBJ1-2	.	TRBV7-9	.	TGTGCCAGCAGCTACCGGGACACCTTCCCCGCATATGGCTACACCTTC	CASSYRDTFPAYGYTF
TRBJ1-4	.	TRBV19	.	TGTGCCAGTAGTATCCCACAGACTAATGAAAAACTGTTTTTT	CASSIPQTNEKLFF
TRBJ2-3	.	TRBV12-5	.	TGTGCTAGTGGTTTGAGCGGCACAGATACGCAGTATTTT	CASGLSGTDTQYF
TRBJ2-1	TRBD2	TRBV6-4	.	TGTGCCAGCAGTGACTCGAAGGGACTAGCCTTCAATGAGCAGTTCTTC	CASSDSKGLAFNEQFF
TRBJ1-2	.	TRBV6-5	.	TGTGCCAGCAGTTACTCGATGGGGCACTATGGCTACACCTTC	CASSYSMGHYGYTF
TRBJ1-6	TRBD1	TRBV7-2	.	TGTGCCAGCAGCTCCAGGGGGCAGAATTCACCCCTCCACTTT	CASSSRGQNSPLHF
TRBJ1-3	.	TRBV28	once	TGTGCCAGCCCTCCATCGGCGGAGAGCTCTGGAAACACCATATATTTT	CASPPSAESSGNTIYF
TRBJ1-2	TRBD1	TRBV28	once	TGTGCCAGCAGTCCTACCGGGACAGCAAACTATGGCTACACCTTC	CASSPTGTANYGYTF
TRBJ2-5	.	TRBV7-9	.	TGTGCCAGCAGCCCCGGTCAAGCGAAGGGGGAAGAGACCCAGTACTTC	CASSPGQAKGEETQYF